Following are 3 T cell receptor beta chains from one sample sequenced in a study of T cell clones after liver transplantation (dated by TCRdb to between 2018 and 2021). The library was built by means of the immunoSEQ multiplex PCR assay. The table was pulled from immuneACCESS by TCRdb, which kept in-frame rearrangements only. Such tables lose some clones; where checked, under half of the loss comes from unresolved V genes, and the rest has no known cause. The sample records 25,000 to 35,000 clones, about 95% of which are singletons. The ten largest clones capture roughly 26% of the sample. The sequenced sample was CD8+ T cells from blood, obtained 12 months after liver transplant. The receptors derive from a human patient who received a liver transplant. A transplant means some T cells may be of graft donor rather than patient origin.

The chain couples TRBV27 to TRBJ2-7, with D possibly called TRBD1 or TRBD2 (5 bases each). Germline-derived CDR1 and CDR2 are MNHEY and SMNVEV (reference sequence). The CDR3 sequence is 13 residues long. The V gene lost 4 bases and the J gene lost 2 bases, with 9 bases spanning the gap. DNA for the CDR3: TGTGCCAGCAGTTCCCCGGGGCCCTACGAGCAGTACTTC. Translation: CASSSPGPYEQYF.

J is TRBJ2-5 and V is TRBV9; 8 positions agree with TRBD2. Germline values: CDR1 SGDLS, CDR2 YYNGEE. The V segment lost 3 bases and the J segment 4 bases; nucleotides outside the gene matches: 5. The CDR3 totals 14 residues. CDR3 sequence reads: CASSEGTRGETQYF. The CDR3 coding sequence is TGTGCCAGCAGCGAGGGGACTAGAGGAGAGACCCAGTACTTC.

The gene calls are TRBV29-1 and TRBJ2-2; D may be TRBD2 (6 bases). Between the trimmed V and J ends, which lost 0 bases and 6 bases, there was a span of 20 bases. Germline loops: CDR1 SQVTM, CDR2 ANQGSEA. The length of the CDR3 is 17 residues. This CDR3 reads CSVEDEEAGRLPGELFF. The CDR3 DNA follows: TGCAGCGTTGAAGATGAGGAGGCAGGGAGGTTGCCCGGGGAGCTGTTTTTT.